The rows below give T cell receptor beta chains drawn from one sample of a study of T-cell memory formation after mild COVID-19. TCRdb used MiXCR to reprocess the 5' RACE reads, holding one entry per CDR3 protein. The sample lists about 310,000 distinct CDR3 sequences, 15% occurring once. Sequenced input: PBMCs or a T cell subset sorted from them (not recorded which). The source is a man younger than 35 who had mild COVID-19 (a few samples of this study predate the infection). Cell type and time point are not known. The CDR3 runs from the conserved cysteine through the conserved F or W. Each record gives: J gene, V gene, CDR3 length, clone size, D gene, CDR3 DNA, CDR3 protein. The D gene is left open where the match is weak. Clone size appears in some rows only: once, few, many, or a class for an expanded clone.

j_call: TRBJ2-3
v_call: TRBV5-1
cdr3_length: 16
clone_size: many
d_call: TRBD2
cdr3_nt: TGCGCCAGCAGCTTGGCAGTAGCGGGGGACACAGATACGCAGTATTTT
cdr3_aa: CASSLAVAGDTDTQYF

j_call: TRBJ2-7
v_call: TRBV29-1
cdr3_length: 14
clone_size: few
d_call: -
cdr3_nt: TGCAGCGTTGTGTTATCCCTCAGCTCCTACGAGCAGTACTTC
cdr3_aa: CSVVLSLSSYEQYF

j_call: TRBJ1-2
v_call: TRBV6-2/TRBV6-3
cdr3_length: 14
clone_size: few
d_call: -
cdr3_nt: TGTGCCAGCAGTTACAACCGAGTATGGGATGGCTACACCTTC
cdr3_aa: CASSYNRVWDGYTF

j_call: TRBJ2-5
v_call: TRBV21-1
cdr3_length: 13
clone_size: -
d_call: -
cdr3_nt: TGTGCCAGCAGCAAACCCCTTGGCGAGACCCAGTACTTC
cdr3_aa: CASSKPLGETQYF

j_call: TRBJ1-1
v_call: TRBV7-9
cdr3_length: 12
clone_size: -
d_call: -
cdr3_nt: TGTGCCAGCAGCTTAGTTCTGGGTGAAGCTTTCTTT
cdr3_aa: CASSLVLGEAFF

j_call: TRBJ1-5
v_call: TRBV7-8
cdr3_length: 13
clone_size: few
d_call: -
cdr3_nt: TGTGCCAGCAGCCAGGAAATGGAGCAGCCCCAGCATTTT
cdr3_aa: CASSQEMEQPQHF

j_call: TRBJ2-2
v_call: TRBV29-1
cdr3_length: 14
clone_size: -
d_call: -
cdr3_nt: TGCAGCGTTAACCGGGACCCAGACACCGGGGAGCTGTTTTTT
cdr3_aa: CSVNRDPDTGELFF

j_call: TRBJ2-3
v_call: TRBV11-2
cdr3_length: 14
clone_size: few
d_call: -
cdr3_nt: TGTGCCAGCAGCTTAAGACCGGGAAAAGATACGCAGTATTTT
cdr3_aa: CASSLRPGKDTQYF

j_call: TRBJ1-6
v_call: TRBV6-5
cdr3_length: 15
clone_size: many
d_call: -
cdr3_nt: TGTGCCAGCACCTTTTTGTGGGGAAATAATTCACCCCTCCACTTT
cdr3_aa: CASTFLWGNNSPLHF

j_call: TRBJ1-1
v_call: TRBV27
cdr3_length: 14
clone_size: -
d_call: TRBD1
cdr3_nt: TGTGCCAGCAGTCCTCGACAGGGGGTGACTGAAGCTTTCTTT
cdr3_aa: CASSPRQGVTEAFF

j_call: TRBJ2-1
v_call: TRBV6-2/TRBV6-3
cdr3_length: 13
clone_size: -
d_call: -
cdr3_nt: TGTGCCAGCAGTTTCCCCAAAGGGAATGAGCAGTTCTTC
cdr3_aa: CASSFPKGNEQFF

j_call: TRBJ2-1
v_call: TRBV4-2
cdr3_length: 16
clone_size: -
d_call: -
cdr3_nt: TGTGCCAGCAGCCGAGTGGGACGGGGGATATACAATGAGCAGTTCTTC
cdr3_aa: CASSRVGRGIYNEQFF

j_call: TRBJ1-1
v_call: TRBV6-2/TRBV6-3
cdr3_length: 13
clone_size: many
d_call: TRBD1
cdr3_nt: TGTGCCAGCGGACAGGGGCCGTGGACTGAAGCTTTCTTT
cdr3_aa: CASGQGPWTEAFF

j_call: TRBJ1-2
v_call: TRBV5-6
cdr3_length: 13
clone_size: -
d_call: -
cdr3_nt: TGTGCCAGCAGCTTGATGGGCCTGCGGGGCTACACCTTC
cdr3_aa: CASSLMGLRGYTF

j_call: TRBJ1-3
v_call: TRBV18
cdr3_length: 18
clone_size: -
d_call: -
cdr3_nt: TGTGCCAGCTCACAAATTGCCGGGACGGAGTCATCTGGAAACACCATATATTTT
cdr3_aa: CASSQIAGTESSGNTIYF

j_call: TRBJ1-2
v_call: TRBV25-1
cdr3_length: 14
clone_size: -
d_call: -
cdr3_nt: TGTGCCAGCAGTGATGTCGAGAACCGCCCCGGCTACACCTTC
cdr3_aa: CASSDVENRPGYTF

j_call: TRBJ2-2
v_call: TRBV7-2
cdr3_length: 14
clone_size: many
d_call: -
cdr3_nt: TGTGCCAACCCCAGCCGGGCTACCACCGGGGAGCTGTTTTTT
cdr3_aa: CANPSRATTGELFF

j_call: TRBJ2-2
v_call: TRBV5-1
cdr3_length: 15
clone_size: -
d_call: -
cdr3_nt: TGCGCCAGCAGCTTCCCCCAGGGGGGGACCGGGGAGCTGTTTTTT
cdr3_aa: CASSFPQGGTGELFF